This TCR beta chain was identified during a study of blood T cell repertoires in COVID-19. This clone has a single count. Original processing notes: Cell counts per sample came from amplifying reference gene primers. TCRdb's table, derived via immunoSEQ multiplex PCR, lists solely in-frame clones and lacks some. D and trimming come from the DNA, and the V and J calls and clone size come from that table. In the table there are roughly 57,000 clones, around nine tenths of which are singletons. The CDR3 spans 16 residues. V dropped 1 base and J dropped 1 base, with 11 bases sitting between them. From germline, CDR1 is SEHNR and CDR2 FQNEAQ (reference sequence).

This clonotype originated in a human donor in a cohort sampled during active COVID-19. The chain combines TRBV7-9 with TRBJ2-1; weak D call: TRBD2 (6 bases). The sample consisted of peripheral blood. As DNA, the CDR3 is TGTGCCAGCAGCTTAGGGGGAGGAGGATCCTACAATGAGCAGTTCTTC. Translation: CASSLGGGGSYNEQFF.